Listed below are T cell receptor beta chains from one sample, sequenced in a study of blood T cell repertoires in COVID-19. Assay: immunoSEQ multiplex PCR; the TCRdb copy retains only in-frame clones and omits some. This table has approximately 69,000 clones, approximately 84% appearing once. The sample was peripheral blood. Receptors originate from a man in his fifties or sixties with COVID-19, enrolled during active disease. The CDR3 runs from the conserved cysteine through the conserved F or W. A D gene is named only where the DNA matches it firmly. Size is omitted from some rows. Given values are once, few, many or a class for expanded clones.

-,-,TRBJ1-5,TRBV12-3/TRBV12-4,CASSLNGPQHF,TGTGCCAGCAGTTTAAACGGGCCCCAGCATTTT
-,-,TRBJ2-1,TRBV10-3,CAISRMGQSNEQFF,TGTGCCATCTCCCGAATGGGGCAGAGCAATGAGCAGTTCTTC
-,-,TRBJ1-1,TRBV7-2,CASSSRGLSTEAFF,TGTGCCAGCAGTTCTCGGGGGTTGTCCACTGAAGCTTTCTTT
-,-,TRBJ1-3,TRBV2,CASSGAGRISGNTIYF,TGTGCCAGCAGTGGCGCGGGACGGATCTCTGGAAACACCATATATTTT
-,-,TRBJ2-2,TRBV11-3,CASSADAPGGGGTGELFF,TGTGCCAGCAGCGCCGACGCCCCAGGGGGCGGGGGTACCGGGGAGCTGTTTTTT
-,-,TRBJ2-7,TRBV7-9,CASSARPGEQYF,TGTGCCAGCAGCGCCCGACCGGGCGAGCAGTACTTC
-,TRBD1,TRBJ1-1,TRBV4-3,CASSHHPRGTATNTEAFF,TGCGCCAGCAGCCACCATCCCCGGGGGACAGCCACCAACACTGAAGCTTTCTTT
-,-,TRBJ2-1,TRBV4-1,CASSLTPGRNEQFF,TGCGCCAGCAGCCTTACACCCGGGAGAAATGAGCAGTTCTTC
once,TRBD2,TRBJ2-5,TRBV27,CASSRGGGFYRETQYF,TGTGCCAGCAGTCGCGGGGGGGGGTTTTATAGGGAGACCCAGTACTTC
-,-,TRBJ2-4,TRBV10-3,CAISVGGARGIQYF,TGTGCCATCAGTGTGGGGGGGGCCCGGGGCATTCAGTACTTC
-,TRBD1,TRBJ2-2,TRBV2,CASRTGFQLHTGELFF,TGTGCCAGCAGGACAGGGTTCCAGCTTCACACCGGGGAGCTGTTTTTT
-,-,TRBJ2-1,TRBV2,CASSEEGWGRGSYNEQFF,TGTGCCAGCAGTGAAGAAGGCTGGGGCAGGGGCTCCTACAATGAGCAGTTCTTC
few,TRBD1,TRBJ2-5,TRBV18,CASSLRDRAQETQYF,TGTGCCAGCTCACTCCGGGACAGGGCCCAAGAGACCCAGTACTTC
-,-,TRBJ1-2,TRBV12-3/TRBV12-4,CASSLRGSGYTF,TGTGCCAGCAGTTTACGCGGCAGTGGCTACACCTTC
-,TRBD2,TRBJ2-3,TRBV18,CASSPGLAGGPSTDTQYF,TGTGCCAGCTCACCGGGACTAGCGGGGGGGCCGAGCACAGATACGCAGTATTTT
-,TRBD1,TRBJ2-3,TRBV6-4,CASSEGTGNTDTQYF,TGTGCCAGCAGTGAGGGGACAGGGAACACAGATACGCAGTATTTT
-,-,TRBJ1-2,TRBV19,CASRISGSGQLNYGYTF,TGTGCCAGTAGGATCTCGGGAAGCGGACAGCTAAACTATGGCTACACCTTC
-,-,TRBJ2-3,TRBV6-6,CASSRSGSAGAADTQYF,TGTGCCAGCAGTCGATCGGGGTCGGCGGGGGCGGCAGATACGCAGTATTTT
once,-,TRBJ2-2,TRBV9,CASSVVAGRGPTGELFF,TGTGCCAGCAGCGTAGTAGCTGGGCGGGGGCCCACCGGGGAGCTGTTTTTT
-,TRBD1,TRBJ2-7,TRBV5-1,CASSRGQGGSYEQYF,TGCGCCAGCAGCCGAGGACAGGGGGGATCCTACGAGCAGTACTTC
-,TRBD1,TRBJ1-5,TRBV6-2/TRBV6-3,CASSWFRGHQPQHF,TGTGCCAGCAGTTGGTTCAGGGGGCATCAGCCCCAGCATTTT
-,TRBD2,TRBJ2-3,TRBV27,CASSPGLAGGQGDTQYF,TGTGCCAGCAGTCCGGGACTAGCGGGGGGGCAGGGAGATACGCAGTATTTT
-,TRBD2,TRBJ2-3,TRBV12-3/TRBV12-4,CASRYGGTDTQYF,TGTGCCAGCAGATACGGGGGGACAGATACGCAGTATTTT
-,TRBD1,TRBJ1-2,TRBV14,CASSSSDRYFGYTF,TGTGCCAGCAGCTCCTCGGACAGGTATTTCGGCTACACCTTC
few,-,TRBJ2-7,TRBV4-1,CASSQVIIPSGQSIYPYEQYF,TGCGCCAGCAGCCAAGTTATCATACCCTCAGGACAATCTATATACCCCTACGAGCAGTACTTC
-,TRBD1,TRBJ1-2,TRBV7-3,CASSSGQGHYGYTF,TGTGCCAGCAGTTCGGGACAGGGACACTATGGCTACACCTTC
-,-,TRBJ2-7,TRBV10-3,CAISDPGKSSYEQYF,TGTGCCATCAGTGACCCCGGGAAAAGCTCCTACGAGCAGTACTTC
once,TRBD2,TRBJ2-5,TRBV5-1,CASRRETSGETQYF,TGCGCCAGCAGGAGAGAGACTAGCGGAGAGACCCAGTACTTC
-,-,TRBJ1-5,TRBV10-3,CAISESTALHQPQHF,TGTGCCATCAGCGAGTCCACAGCTTTGCATCAGCCCCAGCATTTT
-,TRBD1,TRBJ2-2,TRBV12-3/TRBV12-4,CAEGTANTGELFF,TGTGCCGAAGGGACAGCGAACACCGGGGAGCTGTTTTTT